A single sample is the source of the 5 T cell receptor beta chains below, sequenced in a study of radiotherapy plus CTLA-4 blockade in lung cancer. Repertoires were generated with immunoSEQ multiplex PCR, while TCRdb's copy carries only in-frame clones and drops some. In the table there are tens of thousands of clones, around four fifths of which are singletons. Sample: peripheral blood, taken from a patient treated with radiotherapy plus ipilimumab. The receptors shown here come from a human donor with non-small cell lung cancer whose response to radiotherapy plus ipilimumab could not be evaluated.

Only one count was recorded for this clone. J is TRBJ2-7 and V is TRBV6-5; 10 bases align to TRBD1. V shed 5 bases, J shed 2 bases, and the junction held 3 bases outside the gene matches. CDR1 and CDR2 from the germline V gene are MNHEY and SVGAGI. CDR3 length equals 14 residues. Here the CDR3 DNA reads TGTGCCAGCAGTCCAGACAGGGGGCCCTACGAGCAGTACTTC. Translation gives CASSPDRGPYEQYF.

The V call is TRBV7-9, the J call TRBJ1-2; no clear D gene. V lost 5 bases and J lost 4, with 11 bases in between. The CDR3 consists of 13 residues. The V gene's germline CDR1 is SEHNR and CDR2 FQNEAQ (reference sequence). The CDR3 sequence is CASSPTSTYGYTF. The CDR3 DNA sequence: TGTGCCAGCAGCCCAACGTCTACCTATGGCTACACCTTC.

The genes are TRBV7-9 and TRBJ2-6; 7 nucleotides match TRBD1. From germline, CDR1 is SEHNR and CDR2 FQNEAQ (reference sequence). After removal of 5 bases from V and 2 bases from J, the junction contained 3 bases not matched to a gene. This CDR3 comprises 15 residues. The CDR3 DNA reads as TGTGCCAGCAGCACCGGACAGGCTGGGGCCAACGTCCTGACTTTC. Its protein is CASSTGQAGANVLTF.

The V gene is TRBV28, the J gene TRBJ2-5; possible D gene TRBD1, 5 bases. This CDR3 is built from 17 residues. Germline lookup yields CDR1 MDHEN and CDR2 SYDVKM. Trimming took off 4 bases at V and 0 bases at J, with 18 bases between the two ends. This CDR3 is CASSSQGSGNDQETQYF. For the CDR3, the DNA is TGTGCCAGCAGTTCTCAGGGTTCTGGAAACGACCAAGAGACCCAGTACTTC.

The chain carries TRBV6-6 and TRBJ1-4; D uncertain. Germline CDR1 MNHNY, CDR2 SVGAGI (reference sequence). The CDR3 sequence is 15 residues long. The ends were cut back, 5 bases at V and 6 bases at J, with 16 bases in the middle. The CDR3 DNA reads TGTGCCAGCAGTCTCCCCAGTGGCCTTGATGAAAAACTGTTTTTT. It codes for CASSLPSGLDEKLFF.